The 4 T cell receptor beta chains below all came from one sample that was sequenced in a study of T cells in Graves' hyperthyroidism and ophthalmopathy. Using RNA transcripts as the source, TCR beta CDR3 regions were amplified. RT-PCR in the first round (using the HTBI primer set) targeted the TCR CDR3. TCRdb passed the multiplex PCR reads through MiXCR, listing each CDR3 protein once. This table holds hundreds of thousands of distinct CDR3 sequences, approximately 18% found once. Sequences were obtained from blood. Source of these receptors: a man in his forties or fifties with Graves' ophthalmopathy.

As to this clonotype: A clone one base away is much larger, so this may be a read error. CDR3 in amino acids: CASSLNGGGGSEAFF. CDR3 DNA: TGTGCCAGCAGCTTAAACGGGGGGGGAGGTAGTGAAGCTTTCTTT. The J gene is TRBJ1-1, the V gene TRBV7-8; D perhaps matches TRBD1 (5 bases). The CDR3 totals 15 residues. Trimming removed 2 bases from V and 7 bases from J, with 17 bases in between. Germline CDR1 and CDR2: SGHVS and FQNEAQ.

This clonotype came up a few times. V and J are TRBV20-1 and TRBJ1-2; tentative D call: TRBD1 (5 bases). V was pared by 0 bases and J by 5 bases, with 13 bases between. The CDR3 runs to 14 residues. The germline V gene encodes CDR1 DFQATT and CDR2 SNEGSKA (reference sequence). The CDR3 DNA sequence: TGCAGTGCTAGAGAAATGGAGACAGCGTATGGCTACACCTTC. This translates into CSAREMETAYGYTF.

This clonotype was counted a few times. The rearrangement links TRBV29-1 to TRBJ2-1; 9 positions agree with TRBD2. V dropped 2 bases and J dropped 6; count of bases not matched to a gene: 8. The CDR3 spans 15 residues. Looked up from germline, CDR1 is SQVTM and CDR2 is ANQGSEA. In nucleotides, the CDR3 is TGCAGCGTTGAACGGAATAGCGGGAGTCTCAATGAGCAGTTCTTC. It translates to CSVERNSGSLNEQFF.

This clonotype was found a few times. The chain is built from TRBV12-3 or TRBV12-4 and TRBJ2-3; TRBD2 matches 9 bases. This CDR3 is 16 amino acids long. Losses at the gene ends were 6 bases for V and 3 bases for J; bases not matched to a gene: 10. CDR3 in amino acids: CASSIAGTSLTDTQYF. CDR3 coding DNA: TGTGCCAGCAGCATAGCCGGGACTAGCCTAACAGATACGCAGTATTTT.